The rows below give T cell receptor beta chains drawn from one sample of a study of cytomegalovirus exposure and HLA in healthy donors. The table came from immunoSEQ multiplex PCR; TCRdb's copy has only in-frame clones and leaves some out. The sample includes about 44,000 clones, roughly 93% seen only once; the top ten take over 2%. The sample consisted of PBMCs. The source of these receptors is a woman under 30 in good health and CMV-seronegative. Both conserved end residues are part of each CDR3. The D gene is left open where the match is weak.

cdr3_length,d_call,v_call,j_call,cdr3_nt,cdr3_aa
15,TRBD1,TRBV2,TRBJ2-7,TGTGCCAGCAGGCCGGGACAGCACGTTCCCTACGAGCAGTACTTC,CASRPGQHVPYEQYF
14,.,TRBV28,TRBJ2-7,TGTGCCAGCATCAGAGCGGAAAGCTCCTACGAGCAGTACTTC,CASIRAESSYEQYF
14,.,TRBV19,TRBJ1-2,TGTGCCAGTAGTAACCCGCCGGAGAACTATGGCTACACCTTC,CASSNPPENYGYTF
15,TRBD2,TRBV7-9,TRBJ2-1,TGTGCCAGCAGAGGGACTAGCGGGAGTAAGAATGAGCAGTTCTTC,CASRGTSGSKNEQFF
11,.,TRBV5-1,TRBJ2-3,TGCGCCAGCAGCTTTGAGGATACGCAGTATTTT,CASSFEDTQYF
14,TRBD1,TRBV6-6,TRBJ1-2,TGTGCCAGCAGTCCACGGACAGGAGACTATGGCTACACCTTC,CASSPRTGDYGYTF
13,.,TRBV2,TRBJ1-1,TGTGCCAGCAGTGAACGGGTGAACACTGAAGCTTTCTTT,CASSERVNTEAFF
12,.,TRBV28,TRBJ2-7,TGTGCCAGCCTTAGGGGGACCTACGAGCAGTACTTC,CASLRGTYEQYF
16,.,TRBV9,TRBJ2-1,TGTGCCAGCAGTCCTTTAGGGGGGGAGGCCTACAATGAGCAGTTCTTC,CASSPLGGEAYNEQFF
13,TRBD1,TRBV6-5,TRBJ1-1,TGTGCCAGCAGTTTGGGACAGGGCCTCGAAGCTTTCTTT,CASSLGQGLEAFF
15,.,TRBV6-1,TRBJ1-1,TGTGCCACCATAAGGGTGGGGGGGCCGAACACTGAAGCTTTCTTT,CATIRVGGPNTEAFF
14,.,TRBV7-9,TRBJ1-1,TGTGCCAGCAGCCCCTTACAGGAGAACACTGAAGCTTTCTTT,CASSPLQENTEAFF